This T cell receptor beta chain was identified in a study of blood T cell repertoires in COVID-19. About the study: Samples representing acute and convalescent COVID-19 were sourced from the United States, Italy and Spain. Sources were T cells, B-cell-depleted T cells, or PBMCs; the material itself was cDNA or gDNA.

Original data processing: The authors estimated nucleated cell counts from reference gene primer amplification. TCRdb keeps only in-frame clones here, not all; method: immunoSEQ multiplex PCR. Clonal size and the V and J genes are those of that table, whereas D and trimming came from the DNA. The data hold about 140,000 clones, with 70% to 85% observed a single time. The material sequenced was peripheral blood. This TCR derives from a man aged 55-75 years with acute or convalescent COVID-19.

The CDR3 region has the DNA TGTGCCATCAGTTTAGCGGGCGCCCTCAATGAGCAGTTCTTC. Its protein is CAISLAGALNEQFF. The genes are TRBV10-3 and TRBJ2-1; 7 bases fit TRBD2. The CDR3 is 14 amino acids. Germline CDR1 reads ENHRY; CDR2 reads SYGVKD. The J segment lost 6 bases and the V segment lost 5 bases, leaving 7 bases of the junction unmatched.